These 25 T cell receptor beta chains were all obtained from the same sample, sequenced in a study of CD8+ T cells in alopecia areata. RNA was isolated and reverse transcribed to cDNA, the sequencing template. Using immunoSEQ multiplex PCR, the repertoire was profiled, and TCRdb retains in-frame clones only, with some absent. The sample shows 140,000 to 150,000 clones, about 60% of them seen only once. Sample: CD4+ T cells sorted from blood, taken at week 0. The origin of the receptors is a human donor with alopecia areata.

This clone has more than one count but fewer than ten. The V and J genes are TRBV7-2 and TRBJ2-3; no definite D call. The CDR3 runs to 14 residues. The germline V and J ends were trimmed by 0 bases and 2 bases, with 6 bases remaining between them. The germline V gene has CDR1 SGHTA and CDR2 FQGNSA. In DNA form, the CDR3 reads TGTGCCAGCAGCTTAGCAACCTTCACAGATACGCAGTATTTT. Protein: CASSLATFTDTQYF.

J is TRBJ2-1 and V is TRBV29-1, with D perhaps TRBD2 (5 bases). This CDR3 has 16 amino acids. Germline CDR1 reads SQVTM; CDR2 reads ANQGSEA. Trimming cost V 0 bases and J 4 bases, with 16 bases left between them. In nucleotides, the CDR3 is TGCAGCGTTGAAGATCGGGAAGCGTTCTCTTACAATGAGCAGTTCTTC. It encodes CSVEDREAFSYNEQFF.

V usage is TRBV29-1 and J usage is TRBJ1-1; D not resolved. This CDR3 has 13 residues. The germline V gene encodes CDR1 SQVTM and CDR2 ANQGSEA. Trimming took off 2 bases at V and 1 base at J, with 8 bases between the two ends. For the CDR3, the DNA is TGCAGCGTTGAAACCCAGGAGAACACTGAAGCTTTCTTT. This encodes CSVETQENTEAFF. Combining the CDR3 with reference TRBV29-1 and TRBJ1-1 gives the whole variable domain SAVISQKPSRDICQRGTSLTIQCQVDSQVTMMFWYRQQPGQSLTLIATANQGSEATYESGFVIDKFPISRPNLTFSTLTVSNMSPEDSSIYLCSVETQENTEAFFGQGTRLTVV.

The CDR3 nucleotides are TGCAGCGTTACCGGGACTAGCGGCCGTTCCTACGAGCAGTACTTC. This translates into CSVTGTSGRSYEQYF. The genes are TRBV29-1 and TRBJ2-7, with 11 nucleotides matching TRBD2. The CDR3 covers 15 residues. V was clipped by 5 bases and J by 1 base; unmatched bases: 7. Germline V CDR1 and CDR2: SQVTM, ANQGSEA.

This sequence joins TRBV30 and TRBJ1-4; 8 bases fit TRBD1. V lost 3 bases to trimming and J lost 5 bases; unmatched junction nucleotides: 5. CDR3 length: 14 residues. Germline-derived CDR1 and CDR2 are GTSNPN and SVGIG (reference sequence). CDR3 region: CAWSVDRVNEKLFF. CDR3 DNA sequence: TGTGCCTGGAGCGTGGACAGGGTCAATGAAAAACTGTTTTTT.

This clone was seen more than once but under ten times. The chain combines TRBV29-1 with TRBJ2-1; the D call may be TRBD1 or TRBD2 (5 bases each). Germline CDR1 and CDR2: SQVTM and ANQGSEA. V was pared by 0 bases and J by 4 bases, with 19 bases between. The CDR3 has 17 residues. The CDR3 region is CSVEEQEGTSYYNEQFF. The CDR3 DNA follows: TGCAGCGTTGAAGAGCAAGAGGGGACCTCGTATTACAATGAGCAGTTCTTC.

This clone was counted a few times. The chain is built from TRBV5-1 and TRBJ2-1; tentative D call: TRBD1 (5 bases). CDR3 length: 14 residues. Trimming cost V 4 bases and J 2 bases, with 10 bases left between them. Germline CDR1 reads SGHRS; CDR2 reads YFSETQ. This CDR3 reads CASSTDTTYNEQFF. The CDR3 region has the DNA TGCGCCAGCAGCACGGACACCACCTACAATGAGCAGTTCTTC.

The chain joins TRBV15 to TRBJ2-3; no firm D call. V was clipped by 0 bases and J by 4 bases, with 11 bases between them. The CDR3 covers 15 residues. The germline gives CDR1 LNHNV, CDR2 YYDKDF (reference sequence). CDR3 sequence: CATSRELIGPDTQYF. The CDR3 DNA reads TGTGCCACCAGCAGAGAATTAATTGGGCCAGATACGCAGTATTTT.

This clone was seen more than once but under ten times. This sequence joins TRBV5-1 and TRBJ2-7; possible D gene TRBD1, 5 bases. Germline lookup yields CDR1 SGHRS and CDR2 YFSETQ. V was trimmed by 4 bases and J by 9 bases, leaving 14 bases between them. The CDR3 has 12 amino acids. The CDR3 protein is CASSHEQGAQYF. The CDR3 region has the DNA TGCGCCAGCAGCCATGAACAAGGGGCGCAGTACTTC. The variable domain in full, with the rest retrieved from reference TRBV5-1 and TRBJ2-7, is KAGVTQTPRYLIKTRGQQVTLSCSPISGHRSVSWYQQTPGQGLQFLFEYFSETQRNKGNFPGRFSGRQFSNSRSEMNVSTLELGDSALYLCASSHEQGAQYFGPGTRLTVT.

The genes are TRBV29-1 and TRBJ2-3; TRBD2 matches 12 bases. Per the germline V gene, CDR1 is SQVTM and CDR2 is ANQGSEA. This CDR3 comprises 14 residues. CDR3 DNA: TGCAGTACAACTAGCGGGGGGAGCACAGATACGCAGTATTTT. Translating gives CSTTSGGSTDTQYF.

V is TRBV29-1 and J is TRBJ1-1; D perhaps matches TRBD1 (5 bases). The CDR3 length is 13 residues. Trimming pared 3 bases from V and 1 base from J, leaving 9 bases between. Germline V gene lookup returns CDR1 SQVTM and CDR2 ANQGSEA. CDR3 sequence (DNA): TGCAGCGTTGAGGGGGACCGGAACACTGAAGCTTTCTTT. Translated: CSVEGDRNTEAFF.

This clone was seen more than once but under ten times. The CDR3 sequence: CSYLRGANEQFF. The CDR3 DNA sequence: TGCAGCTACTTGAGGGGGGCCAATGAGCAGTTCTTC. This chain joins TRBV29-1 and TRBJ2-1, with D possibly being TRBD1 or TRBD2 (6 bases each). The germline V gene encodes CDR1 SQVTM and CDR2 ANQGSEA. This CDR3 comprises 12 residues. Trimming pared 8 bases from V and 6 bases from J, leaving 14 bases between.

In its sample, this clone was seen a few times. The chain couples TRBV29-1 to TRBJ1-2; no clear D. This CDR3 is built from 8 residues. V lost 1 base and J 9 bases, leaving 0 bases between the germline ends. Germline V gene lookup returns CDR1 SQVTM and CDR2 ANQGSEA. CDR3 in DNA: TGCAGCGTTGAAGGCTACACCTTC. It is translated as CSVEGYTF. The full variable domain, with the rest looked up from reference TRBV29-1 and TRBJ1-2, is SAVISQKPSRDICQRGTSLTIQCQVDSQVTMMFWYRQQPGQSLTLIATANQGSEATYESGFVIDKFPISRPNLTFSTLTVSNMSPEDSSIYLCSVEGYTFGSGTRLTVV.

A few counts support this clone. The V gene is TRBV7-2, the J gene TRBJ2-1, with TRBD2 identical over 15 bases. With V trimmed by 5 bases and J by 8 bases, 10 bases remained unmatched. The CDR3 totals 17 residues. Germline loops: CDR1 SGHTA, CDR2 FQGNSA. Here the CDR3 reads CASSRAGTSGGQHEQFF. The CDR3 coding sequence is TGTGCCAGCAGCCGTGCGGGGACTAGCGGGGGGCAGCATGAGCAGTTCTTC.

This clone was seen only a few times. The chain couples TRBV5-4 to TRBJ2-1; perhaps TRBD2 as D (6 bases). This CDR3 region has 14 residues. Germline CDR1 reads SGHNT; CDR2 reads YYREEE (reference sequence). Trimming pared 7 bases from V and 0 bases from J, leaving 11 bases between. CDR3 region: CASLRDSSYNEQFF. As DNA, the CDR3 is TGTGCCAGCTTACGGGACTCCTCCTACAATGAGCAGTTCTTC.

This clone came up a few times. This rearrangement joins TRBV7-2 to TRBJ2-5, with TRBD2 as a possible D gene (5 bases). The CDR3 extends over 15 amino acids. Germline V gene sequence: CDR1 SGHTA, CDR2 FQGNSA. The V and J ends lost 0 bases and 5 bases respectively, with 13 bases between them. In DNA, the CDR3 is TGTGCCAGCAGCTTAGCGCCGCCTAGCCTGGAGACCCAGTACTTC. Amino acids: CASSLAPPSLETQYF.

V gene TRBV27 combines with J gene TRBJ1-2; 7 nucleotides match TRBD1. The junction had 8 bases not matched to a gene; V was cut back by 5 bases and J by 2 bases. The CDR3 totals 15 residues. Germline V gives CDR1 MNHEY, CDR2 SMNVEV (reference sequence). CDR3: CASSTISTGNYGYTF. DNA for the CDR3: TGTGCCAGCAGTACAATCTCGACAGGGAACTATGGCTACACCTTC.

The chain joins TRBV4-2 to TRBJ2-2; 8 bases line up with TRBD2. CDR3 size: 15 residues. V shed 1 base, J shed 4 bases, and the junction held 2 bases outside the gene matches. Germline loops: CDR1 LGHNA, CDR2 YNFKEQ. CDR3 sequence reads: CASSQGLAGTGELFF. The CDR3 DNA reads TGTGCCAGCAGCCAAGGGCTAGCGGGCACCGGGGAGCTGTTTTTT.

V is TRBV6-5 and J is TRBJ1-1; no definite D call. The CDR3 sequence is 14 residues long. V was cut by 8 bases and J by 1 base, with 14 bases left in between. Germline lookup yields CDR1 MNHEY and CDR2 SVGAGI. The CDR3 loop reads CASLGRAPNTEAFF. The CDR3, as DNA: TGTGCCAGCCTCGGGAGGGCCCCGAACACTGAAGCTTTCTTT.

A note on this clone: Within the sample, other DNA sequences also encode this same CDR3. The J gene is TRBJ2-7, the V gene TRBV5-6, with D unresolved. Germline V gene data show CDR1 as SGHDT and CDR2 as YYEEEE. Trimming pared 1 base from V and 3 bases from J, leaving 5 bases between. The CDR3 contains 12 residues. The CDR3 spells CASSLSSYEQYF. In nucleotides, the CDR3 is TGTGCCAGCAGCTTGAGCAGCTACGAGCAGTACTTC.

The rearrangement links TRBV5-1 to TRBJ1-6; D gene uncertain. Germline values: CDR1 SGHRS, CDR2 YFSETQ. The V and J ends lost 0 bases and 10 bases respectively, with 14 bases between them. This CDR3 spans 15 amino acids. CDR3 coding DNA: TGCGCCAGCAGCTTGGGCGCAGGTATGGAGTCACCCCTCCACTTT. Protein: CASSLGAGMESPLHF.

V usage is TRBV5-1 and J usage is TRBJ1-6; 10 nucleotides match TRBD1. This CDR3 comprises 16 residues. From germline, CDR1 is SGHRS and CDR2 YFSETQ. With 4 bases clipped from V and 7 bases from J, the junction kept 8 bases outside the gene matches. CDR3 loop: CASSPGTGDGNSPLHF. CDR3 in DNA: TGCGCCAGCAGCCCCGGGACAGGGGACGGGAATTCACCCCTCCACTTT.

The rearrangement links TRBV30 to TRBJ1-2, with 10 bases aligning to TRBD1. The CDR3 sequence is 11 residues long. J lost 6 bases, V lost 6 bases, and 1 base had no gene match. Germline CDR1 is GTSNPN and CDR2 is SVGIG (reference sequence). The CDR3 is CACGTGDGYTF. In DNA, the CDR3 is TGTGCCTGTGGGACAGGGGATGGCTACACCTTC. Full variable domain (rest looked up from reference TRBV30 and TRBJ1-2): SQTIHQWPATLVQPVGSPLSLECTVEGTSNPNLYWYRQAAGRGLQLLFYSVGIGQISSEVPQNLSASRPQDRQFILSSKKLLLSDSGFYLCACGTGDGYTFGSGTRLTVV.

The genes are TRBV5-1 and TRBJ1-6; D may be TRBD1 (5 bases). The CDR3 extends over 14 amino acids. V lost 6 bases and J 7 bases, leaving 14 bases between the germline ends. Per the germline V gene, CDR1 is SGHRS and CDR2 is YFSETQ. The CDR3 is CASNAGSENSPLHF. The CDR3, as DNA: TGCGCCAGCAACGCAGGGTCGGAGAATTCACCCCTCCACTTT.

The chain has TRBV18 and TRBJ1-2; maybe TRBD1 (5 bases). Trimming took 3 bases from V and 6 from J, leaving 14 bases between them. The CDR3 consists of 14 residues. Per germline, CDR1 KGHSH and CDR2 LQKENI. CDR3 sequence (DNA): TGTGCCAGCTCACCCGTTCGCAGGGAAGATGGCTACACCTTC. Translation gives CASSPVRREDGYTF.